These T cell receptor beta chains were read from a single sample in a study of OX40 agonist ivuxolimab in advanced cancers. TCRdb's table, derived via immunoSEQ multiplex PCR, lists solely in-frame clones and lacks some. This table has more than 60,000 clones, roughly nine tenths appearing once. The sample here was CD4+ or CD8+ T cells sorted from blood, taken in a trial of the OX40 agonist ivuxolimab. Receptors were obtained from an adult with an advanced solid tumor such as melanoma, head and neck, liver or kidney cancer. Each CDR3 is given with its conserved first and last residue. A D gene is named only where the DNA matches it firmly. Rows may omit the clone size; those that give it use once, few, many or a size class.

NA	NA	TRBJ2-2	TRBV9	CASSGVFGGELFF	TGTGCCAGCAGCGGGGTATTCGGCGGGGAGCTGTTTTTT
TRBD2	NA	TRBJ2-7	TRBV6-6	CASSEGLTVGEQYF	TGTGCCAGCAGTGAGGGACTAACCGTAGGGGAGCAGTACTTC
NA	NA	TRBJ1-2	TRBV7-8	CASSLAAAYYGYTF	TGTGCCAGCAGCTTAGCGGCAGCCTACTATGGCTACACCTTC
TRBD2	NA	TRBJ2-1	TRBV4-1	CASSPRRTSGRSYNEQFF	TGCGCCAGCAGCCCCCGTCGGACTAGCGGGAGATCCTACAATGAGCAGTTCTTC
TRBD2	NA	TRBJ2-5	TRBV11-2	CASSLGLAGGRETQYF	TGTGCCAGCAGCCTGGGACTAGCGGGAGGACGAGAGACCCAGTACTTC
TRBD1	NA	TRBJ1-1	TRBV5-6	CASSPDRGLFNTEAFF	TGTGCCAGCAGCCCCGACAGGGGGCTATTTAACACTGAAGCTTTCTTT
NA	NA	TRBJ2-4	TRBV2	CASRAEGTAYF	TGTGCCAGCAGAGCGGAGGGGACGGCGTACTTC
NA	NA	TRBJ1-6	TRBV5-1	CASSLGAAHYNSPLHF	TGCGCCAGCAGCTTGGGGGCAGCTCACTATAATTCACCCCTCCACTTT
NA	NA	TRBJ1-3	TRBV7-8	CASSLPGLLSLSGNTIYF	TGTGCCAGCAGCCTACCGGGACTCCTCTCCCTCTCTGGAAACACCATATATTTT
NA	NA	TRBJ2-4	TRBV5-1	CASSLDSLAKNIQYF	TGCGCCAGCAGCTTGGACTCTTTAGCCAAAAACATTCAGTACTTC
TRBD2	NA	TRBJ2-1	TRBV5-1	CASSRSGSTNNEQFF	TGCGCCAGCAGCCGAAGCGGGAGTACAAACAATGAGCAGTTCTTC
NA	once	TRBJ1-5	TRBV18	CASSPRTGPGENQPQHF	TGTGCCAGCTCACCACGTACAGGCCCGGGAGAAAATCAGCCCCAGCATTTT
NA	NA	TRBJ1-1	TRBV21-1	CASSKVRDRIIVNTEAFF	TGTGCCAGCAGCAAAGTACGGGACAGGATCATAGTAAACACTGAAGCTTTCTTT
NA	NA	TRBJ2-7	TRBV19	CASSNFPGATGEQYF	TGTGCCAGTAGTAACTTTCCCGGGGCTACGGGGGAGCAGTACTTC
TRBD2	NA	TRBJ2-1	TRBV5-8	CASSLSLSSGSYNEQFF	TGTGCCAGCAGCCTCAGCCTTTCTAGCGGATCCTACAATGAGCAGTTCTTC
NA	once	TRBJ1-4	TRBV5-4	CASSFQGQRGGEKLFF	TGTGCCAGCAGCTTTCAGGGCCAACGTGGGGGAGAAAAACTGTTTTTT
NA	once	TRBJ2-3	TRBV5-5	CASSSPGQPTDTQYF	TGTGCCAGCAGCTCCCCGGGGCAACCCACAGATACGCAGTATTTT
TRBD1	NA	TRBJ1-3	TRBV6-5	CASSYSGQGEDTIYF	TGTGCCAGCAGTTACTCTGGTCAGGGGGAGGACACCATATATTTT
TRBD2	NA	TRBJ2-1	TRBV11-2	CASSLAGGSGSYNEQFF	TGTGCCAGCAGCTTAGCGGGCGGGAGCGGCTCCTACAATGAGCAGTTCTTC
NA	NA	TRBJ2-3	TRBV10-3	CAISELLADTQYF	TGTGCCATCAGCGAACTTCTCGCAGATACGCAGTATTTT
TRBD1	NA	TRBJ1-2	TRBV6-5	CASSSDRGISYGYTF	TGTGCCAGCAGCTCGGACAGGGGGATTAGCTATGGCTACACCTTC
NA	NA	TRBJ2-1	TRBV18	CASSYWGHSYNEQFF	TGTGCCAGCTCATATTGGGGGCACAGCTACAATGAGCAGTTCTTC
TRBD2	NA	TRBJ2-5	TRBV19	CASRSSGIQETQYF	TGTGCCAGTAGATCTAGCGGAATACAAGAGACCCAGTACTTC
NA	NA	TRBJ2-5	TRBV7-9	CASSLEGVGAQYF	TGTGCCAGCAGCTTAGAAGGGGTGGGGGCCCAGTACTTC
TRBD2	few	TRBJ2-7	TRBV5-5	CASSLVISGRTNEQYF	TGTGCCAGCAGCTTGGTTATTAGCGGGAGAACCAACGAGCAGTACTTC
NA	NA	TRBJ1-2	TRBV7-8	CASSLKRNYGYTF	TGTGCCAGCAGCTTGAAACGAAACTATGGCTACACCTTC
TRBD2	NA	TRBJ2-3	TRBV4-1	CASSPRTSGLNLADTQYF	TGCGCCAGCAGCCCCCGGACTAGCGGACTCAACTTGGCAGATACGCAGTATTTT
NA	NA	TRBJ2-1	TRBV7-6	CASSFIGQGPSGQFF	TGTGCCAGCAGCTTTATTGGGCAGGGGCCCTCGGGGCAGTTCTTC
NA	few	TRBJ1-5	TRBV6-1	CASSEDVGGTRPQHF	TGTGCCAGCAGTGAAGACGTGGGGGGAACGAGGCCCCAGCATTTT
TRBD1	NA	TRBJ2-2	TRBV27	CASSLYPGWDRSGELFF	TGTGCCAGCAGTTTATATCCAGGGTGGGACAGATCCGGGGAGCTGTTTTTT
TRBD1	NA	TRBJ1-2	TRBV29-1	CSVGGSGTGGSYGYTF	TGCAGCGTTGGGGGCTCCGGGACAGGGGGCAGCTATGGCTACACCTTC
TRBD2	NA	TRBJ2-1	TRBV19	CASSAETSGKNNEQFF	TGTGCCAGTAGTGCCGAGACTAGCGGGAAAAACAATGAGCAGTTCTTC
NA	few	TRBJ2-1	TRBV19	CASRPGRPSYNEQFF	TGTGCCAGCAGACCGGGACGGCCATCCTACAATGAGCAGTTCTTC
NA	NA	TRBJ2-1	TRBV14	CASSQGGSHKFF	TGTGCCAGCAGCCAAGGGGGGAGTCACAAGTTCTTC
TRBD2	NA	TRBJ2-7	TRBV28	CASRKGTSGNYEQYF	TGTGCCAGCAGGAAAGGGACTAGCGGAAACTACGAGCAGTACTTC
TRBD2	NA	TRBJ2-1	TRBV9	CASSSPSGAVDEQFF	TGTGCCAGCAGCTCCCCTAGCGGGGCCGTCGATGAGCAGTTCTTC
TRBD1	few	TRBJ2-7	TRBV11-2	CASSGRTGSEQYF	TGTGCCAGCAGCGGGCGGACAGGGAGCGAGCAGTACTTC
TRBD1	NA	TRBJ1-2	TRBV5-6	CASSWDRDYGYTF	TGTGCCAGCAGCTGGGACAGGGACTATGGCTACACCTTC
NA	NA	TRBJ2-7	TRBV6-1	CASSEGRGLYEQYF	TGTGCCAGCAGTGAGGGGCGGGGCCTCTACGAGCAGTACTTC
NA	NA	TRBJ2-3	TRBV7-8	CASSPQAGLNTQYF	TGTGCCAGCAGCCCCCAGGCTGGGTTGAATACGCAGTATTTT
TRBD1	NA	TRBJ2-7	TRBV6-6	CASSTGQASYEQYF	TGTGCCAGCAGCACGGGACAGGCCTCCTACGAGCAGTACTTC
NA	NA	TRBJ1-4	TRBV6-5	CASSPTPRVEKLFF	TGTGCCAGCAGTCCGACTCCGAGGGTCGAAAAACTGTTTTTT
NA	NA	TRBJ1-2	TRBV18	CASSPTGLYGYTF	TGTGCCAGCTCACCAACAGGGCTCTATGGCTACACCTTC
TRBD2	NA	TRBJ2-5	TRBV5-1	CASSLGLAGYAQETQYF	TGCGCCAGCAGCTTGGGGCTAGCGGGATACGCCCAAGAGACCCAGTACTTC
TRBD2	NA	TRBJ2-3	TRBV12-5	CASGLASGSGADTQYF	TGTGCTAGTGGTTTGGCTAGCGGGAGTGGCGCAGATACGCAGTATTTT
NA	NA	TRBJ2-7	TRBV6-1	CASRLNRDLEQYF	TGTGCCAGCAGGCTGAACCGGGACCTAGAGCAGTACTTC
NA	NA	TRBJ1-2	TRBV28	CASRTVSNYGYTF	TGTGCCAGCCGGACAGTATCTAACTATGGCTACACCTTC
TRBD1	NA	TRBJ2-7	TRBV10-1	CASSVGRGNEQYF	TGCGCCAGCAGTGTCGGCAGGGGGAACGAGCAGTACTTC
TRBD1	NA	TRBJ1-2	TRBV4-2	CASSQEHRGSGYTF	TGTGCCAGCAGCCAAGAGCACAGGGGTTCCGGCTACACCTTC
NA	NA	TRBJ2-6	TRBV5-5	CASSRTGSSGANVLTF	TGTGCCAGCAGCCGTACAGGGTCCTCTGGGGCCAACGTCCTGACTTTC
NA	once	TRBJ2-5	TRBV6-5	CASSLRTAQETQYF	TGTGCCAGCAGCCTGCGGACAGCCCAAGAGACCCAGTACTTC
NA	NA	TRBJ1-4	TRBV7-9	CASSLGVGNEKLFF	TGTGCCAGCAGCTTAGGAGTGGGTAATGAAAAACTGTTTTTT